These T cell receptor beta chains were read from a single sample in a study of blood T cell repertoires in COVID-19. The method was immunoSEQ multiplex PCR; TCRdb's version includes in-frame clones alone and lacks a portion of them. Of about 110,000 clones listed, 80% to 90% were seen once; the top ten hold 2% to 3%. Material: peripheral blood. These receptors were collected from a human donor in a cohort sampled during active COVID-19. Both conserved end residues are part of each CDR3. The D gene is left open where the match is weak. Size values are once, few and many counts, or a class for expanded clones, and some rows have none.

>.|once|TRBV5-6|TRBJ2-7
CASSVTGGYEQYF
TGTGCCAGCAGCGTTACCGGGGGCTACGAGCAGTACTTC
>TRBD2|once|TRBV28|TRBJ2-7
CASSLAGDSYEQYF
TGTGCCAGCAGTTTGGCGGGGGACTCCTACGAGCAGTACTTC
>.|.|TRBV6-5|TRBJ2-7
CASNMDSSYEQYF
TGTGCCAGCAACATGGACAGTTCCTACGAGCAGTACTTC
>TRBD1|few|TRBV9|TRBJ1-2
CASSATGQENLYGYTF
TGTGCCAGCAGCGCAACCGGACAGGAGAACCTCTATGGCTACACCTTC
>.|.|TRBV5-1|TRBJ2-3
CASSLEAREDTQYF
TGCGCCAGCAGCTTGGAGGCGAGGGAAGATACGCAGTATTTT
>TRBD1|.|TRBV10-3|TRBJ1-1
CAITPGGWDTEAFF
TGTGCCATCACCCCAGGGGGCTGGGACACTGAAGCTTTCTTT
>.|.|TRBV7-8|TRBJ1-3
CASSPLGGDGNTIYF
TGTGCCAGCAGCCCCTTAGGGGGTGACGGAAACACCATATATTTT
>.|.|TRBV28|TRBJ1-2
CASSLSLTGVDF
TGTGCCAGCAGTTTATCGCTCACAGGTGTCGACTTC
>.|.|TRBV19|TRBJ2-4
CASTARGRIDIQYF
TGTGCCAGTACCGCCCGGGGGAGAATAGACATTCAGTACTTC
>TRBD1|.|TRBV5-4|TRBJ1-1
CASSEGQVNTEAFF
TGTGCCAGCAGCGAAGGACAGGTGAACACTGAAGCTTTCTTT
>.|.|TRBV18|TRBJ2-1
CASSAGFEQFF
TGTGCCAGCTCAGCAGGGTTTGAGCAGTTCTTC
>TRBD1|.|TRBV28|TRBJ1-6
CASRSGQPHSPLHF
TGTGCCAGCAGGTCGGGACAGCCTCATTCACCCCTCCACTTT
>TRBD1|.|TRBV11-2|TRBJ1-1
CASSPTTGGTTEAFF
TGTGCCAGCAGCCCAACGACAGGGGGGACCACTGAAGCTTTCTTT
>TRBD1|few|TRBV18|TRBJ1-5
CASRQGSMSNQPQHF
TGTGCCAGCAGACAGGGGTCGATGAGCAATCAGCCCCAGCATTTT
>.|.|TRBV7-6|TRBJ1-3
CASTLAARSGNTIYF
TGTGCCAGCACCTTAGCGGCACGCTCTGGAAACACCATATATTTT
>.|.|TRBV15|TRBJ1-1
CATSGRGRGMNTEAFF
TGTGCCACCAGCGGGAGAGGGCGAGGTATGAACACTGAAGCTTTCTTT
>TRBD1|.|TRBV28|TRBJ1-5
CASSFIRDRGWDQPQHF
TGTGCCAGCAGTTTCATCCGGGACAGGGGTTGGGATCAGCCCCAGCATTTT
>.|once|TRBV6-1|TRBJ1-1
CASSELGRLTEAFF
TGTGCCAGCAGTGAACTGGGGCGGCTAACTGAAGCTTTCTTT
>.|.|TRBV4-1|TRBJ2-5
CASSHPSNYLEETQYF
TGCGCCAGCAGCCACCCGTCAAACTACCTCGAAGAGACCCAGTACTTC
>TRBD1|.|TRBV10-3|TRBJ2-7
CAINPGTGFYEQYF
TGTGCCATCAACCCCGGGACAGGGTTTTACGAGCAGTACTTC
>TRBD1|.|TRBV7-3|TRBJ1-6
CASSLGTGVGSPLHF
TGTGCCAGCAGCTTAGGGACAGGGGTTGGTTCACCCCTCCACTTT
>TRBD1|.|TRBV7-8|TRBJ1-6
CASSPGTGFNSPLHF
TGTGCCAGCAGCCCCGGGACAGGATTTAATTCACCCCTCCACTTT
>.|.|TRBV10-3|TRBJ1-1
CAISDYLEGPLAEAFF
TGTGCCATCAGTGATTACCTGGAGGGCCCCCTGGCTGAAGCTTTCTTT
>TRBD1|.|TRBV2|TRBJ2-7
CASRETGVDEQYF
TGTGCCAGCAGAGAGACAGGGGTGGACGAGCAGTACTTC
>TRBD2|once|TRBV29-1|TRBJ2-1
CSVVGGGLRNEQFF
TGCAGCGTTGTGGGGGGAGGGCTAAGGAATGAGCAGTTCTTC
>.|.|TRBV7-9|TRBJ1-1
CASSPRGGNTEAFF
TGTGCCAGCAGCCCTCGGGGAGGGAACACTGAAGCTTTCTTT
>.|.|TRBV21-1|TRBJ1-2
CASSKAGAGGYTF
TGTGCCAGCAGCAAAGCCGGGGCGGGGGGCTACACCTTC
>.|.|TRBV12-3/TRBV12-4|TRBJ1-2
CASSFGVSYGYTF
TGTGCCAGCAGTTTCGGGGTCTCATATGGCTACACCTTC
>TRBD2|.|TRBV7-9|TRBJ2-2
CASSLSPAGTSGRNGELFF
TGTGCCAGCAGCTTATCTCCGGCCGGGACTAGCGGGAGGAACGGGGAGCTGTTTTTT
>TRBD2|few|TRBV3-1/TRBV3-2|TRBJ2-4
CASSQDKAGGDIQYF
TGTGCCAGCAGCCAAGATAAGGCGGGAGGGGACATTCAGTACTTC
>TRBD1|.|TRBV13|TRBJ2-7
CASSWGDRGIDEQYF
TGTGCCAGCAGCTGGGGAGACAGGGGAATCGACGAGCAGTACTTC
>.|.|TRBV30|TRBJ1-1
CAWTRSRLLDEAFF
TGTGCCTGGACACGCTCCCGCCTACTCGATGAAGCTTTCTTT
>TRBD2|.|TRBV5-1|TRBJ2-2
CASSPGRANTGELFF
TGCGCCAGCAGCCCCGGGAGGGCGAACACCGGGGAGCTGTTTTTT
>.|.|TRBV3-1/TRBV3-2|TRBJ2-7
CASSQVVGEADEQYF
TGTGCCAGCAGCCAAGTGGTAGGGGAGGCAGACGAGCAGTACTTC
>.|.|TRBV15|TRBJ1-2
CATSRAIGGADITNYGYTF
TGTGCCACCAGCAGAGCTATCGGAGGGGCAGATATTACTAACTATGGCTACACCTTC
>TRBD2|.|TRBV19|TRBJ2-7
CASSIKGLAGGTPYEQYF
TGTGCCAGTAGTATTAAGGGACTAGCGGGAGGGACGCCCTACGAGCAGTACTTC
>.|.|TRBV3-1/TRBV3-2|TRBJ2-7
CASSPGGSEQYF
TGTGCCAGCAGCCCCGGAGGGAGCGAGCAGTACTTC
>.|.|TRBV30|TRBJ2-1
CAWRATPRVEQFF
TGTGCCTGGAGAGCCACGCCCAGGGTTGAGCAGTTCTTC